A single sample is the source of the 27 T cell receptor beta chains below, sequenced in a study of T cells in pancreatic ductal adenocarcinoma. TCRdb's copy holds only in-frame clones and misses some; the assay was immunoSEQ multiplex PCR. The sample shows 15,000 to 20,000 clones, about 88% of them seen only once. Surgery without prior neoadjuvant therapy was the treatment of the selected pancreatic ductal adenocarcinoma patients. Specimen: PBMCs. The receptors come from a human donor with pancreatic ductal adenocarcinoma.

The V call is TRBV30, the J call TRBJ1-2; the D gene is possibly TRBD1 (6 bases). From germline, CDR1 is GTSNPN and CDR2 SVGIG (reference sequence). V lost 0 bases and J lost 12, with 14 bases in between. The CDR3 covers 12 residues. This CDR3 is CAWSVKGGRNTF. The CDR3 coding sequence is TGTGCCTGGAGTGTAAAGGGGGGGAGGAACACCTTC. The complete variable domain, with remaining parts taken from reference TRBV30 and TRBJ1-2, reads SQTIHQWPATLVQPVGSPLSLECTVEGTSNPNLYWYRQAAGRGLQLLFYSVGIGQISSEVPQNLSASRPQDRQFILSSKKLLLSDSGFYLCAWSVKGGRNTFGSGTRLTVV.

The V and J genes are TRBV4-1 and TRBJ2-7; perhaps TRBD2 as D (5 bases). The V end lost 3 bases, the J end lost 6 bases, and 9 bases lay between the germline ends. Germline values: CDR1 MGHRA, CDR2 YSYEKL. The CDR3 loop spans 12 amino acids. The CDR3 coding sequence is TGCGCCAGCAGCCAGTCCCGGGGCGAGCAGTACTTC. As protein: CASSQSRGEQYF.

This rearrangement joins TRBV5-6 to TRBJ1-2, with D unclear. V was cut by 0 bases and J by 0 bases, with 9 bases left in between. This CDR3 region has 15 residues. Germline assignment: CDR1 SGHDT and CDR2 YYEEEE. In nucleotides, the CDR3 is TGTGCCAGCAGCTTGGTGGCGGCAGCTAACTATGGCTACACCTTC. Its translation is CASSLVAAANYGYTF.

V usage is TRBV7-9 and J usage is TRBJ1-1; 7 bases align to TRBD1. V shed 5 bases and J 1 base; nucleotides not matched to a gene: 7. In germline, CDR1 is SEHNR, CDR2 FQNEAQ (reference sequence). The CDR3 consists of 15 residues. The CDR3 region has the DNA TGTGCCAGCAGCCCTCGACAGGGAGAGAACACTGAAGCTTTCTTT. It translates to CASSPRQGENTEAFF. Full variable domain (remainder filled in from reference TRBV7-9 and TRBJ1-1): DTGVSQNPRHKITKRGQNVTFRCDPISEHNRLYWYRQTLGQGPEFLTYFQNEAQLEKSRLLSDRFSAERPKGSFSTLEIQRTEQGDSAMYLCASSPRQGENTEAFFGQGTRLTVV.

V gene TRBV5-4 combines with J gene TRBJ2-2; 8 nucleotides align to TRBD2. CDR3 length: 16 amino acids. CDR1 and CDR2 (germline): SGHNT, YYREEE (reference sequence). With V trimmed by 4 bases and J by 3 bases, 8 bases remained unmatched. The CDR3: CASSPSRGDYTGELFF. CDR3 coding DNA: TGTGCCAGCAGCCCCTCGCGGGGGGACTACACCGGGGAGCTGTTTTTT.

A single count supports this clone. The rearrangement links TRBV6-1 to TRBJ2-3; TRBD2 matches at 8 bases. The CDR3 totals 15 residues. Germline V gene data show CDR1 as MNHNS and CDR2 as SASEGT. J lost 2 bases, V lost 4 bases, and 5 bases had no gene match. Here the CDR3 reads CASSVGGGLTDTQYF. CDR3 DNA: TGTGCCAGCAGTGTTGGCGGGGGGCTCACAGATACGCAGTATTTT.

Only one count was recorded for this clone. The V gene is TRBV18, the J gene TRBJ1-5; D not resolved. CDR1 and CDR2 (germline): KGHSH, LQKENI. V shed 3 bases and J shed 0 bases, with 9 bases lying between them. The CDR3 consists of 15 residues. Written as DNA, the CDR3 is TGTGCCAGCTCACCCTTATCAGATAGCAATCAGCCCCAGCATTTT. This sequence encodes CASSPLSDSNQPQHF.

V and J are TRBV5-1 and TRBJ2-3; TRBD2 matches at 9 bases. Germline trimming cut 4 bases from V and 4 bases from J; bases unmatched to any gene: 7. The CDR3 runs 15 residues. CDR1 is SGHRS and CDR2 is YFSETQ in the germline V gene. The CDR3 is CASSRGGGASDTQYF. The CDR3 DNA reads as TGCGCCAGCAGCAGGGGCGGGGGGGCATCAGATACGCAGTATTTT.

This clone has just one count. This CDR3 is CASSLTGNEQYF. In DNA, the CDR3 is TGTGCCAGCAGCTTGACAGGGAACGAGCAGTACTTC. J is TRBJ2-7 and V is TRBV7-6; 7 bases agree with TRBD1. The length of the CDR3 is 12 residues. The germline V gene encodes CDR1 SGHVS and CDR2 FNYEAQ. After removal of 3 bases from V and 5 bases from J, the junction contained 1 base not matched to a gene. Full variable domain (outside the CDR3, taken from reference TRBV7-6 and TRBJ2-7): GAGVSQSPRYKVTKRGQDVALRCDPISGHVSLYWYRQALGQGPEFLTYFNYEAQQDKSGLPNDRFSAERPEGSISTLTIQRTEQRDSAMYRCASSLTGNEQYFGPGTRLTVT.

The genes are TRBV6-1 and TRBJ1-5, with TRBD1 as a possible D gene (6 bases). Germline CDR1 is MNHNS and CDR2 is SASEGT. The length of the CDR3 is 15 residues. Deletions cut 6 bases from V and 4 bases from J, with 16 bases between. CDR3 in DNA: TGTGCCAGCAGGAACTCTGGACAGCTTAATCAGCCCCAGCATTTT. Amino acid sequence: CASRNSGQLNQPQHF.

The CDR3 DNA sequence: TGTGCCAGCAGTCCCGACAGTAGCTCCTACGAGCAGTACTTC. Amino acid sequence: CASSPDSSSYEQYF. The gene calls are TRBV27 and TRBJ2-7; a weak D match, TRBD1 (5 bases). The germline CDR1 and CDR2 sequences are MNHEY and SMNVEV (reference sequence). Trimming cost V 5 bases and J 0 bases, with 11 bases left between them. There are 14 residues in the CDR3.

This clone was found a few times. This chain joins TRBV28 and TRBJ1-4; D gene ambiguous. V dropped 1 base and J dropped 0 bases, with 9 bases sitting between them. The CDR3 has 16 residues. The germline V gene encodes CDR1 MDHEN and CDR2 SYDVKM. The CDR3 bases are TGTGCCAGCAGTTTATCTTACATTGCAACTAATGAAAAACTGTTTTTT. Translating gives CASSLSYIATNEKLFF.

CDR3 coding DNA: TGTGCCAGTAGTATCACAGGGGGAAACATTCAGTACTTC. This codes for CASSITGGNIQYF. This rearrangement joins TRBV19 to TRBJ2-4, with TRBD1 matching 8 bases. There are 13 residues in the CDR3. Germline values: CDR1 LNHDA, CDR2 SQIVND (reference sequence). The trim removed 3 bases at V and 6 bases at J, leaving 1 base unmatched.

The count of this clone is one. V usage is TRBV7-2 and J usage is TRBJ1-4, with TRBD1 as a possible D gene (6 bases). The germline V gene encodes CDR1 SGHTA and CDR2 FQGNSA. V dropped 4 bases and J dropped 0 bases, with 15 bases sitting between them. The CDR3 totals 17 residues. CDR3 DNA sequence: TGTGCCAGCAGCTCTTTCAGGGGTGGAGCAACTAATGAAAAACTGTTTTTT. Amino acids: CASSSFRGGATNEKLFF.

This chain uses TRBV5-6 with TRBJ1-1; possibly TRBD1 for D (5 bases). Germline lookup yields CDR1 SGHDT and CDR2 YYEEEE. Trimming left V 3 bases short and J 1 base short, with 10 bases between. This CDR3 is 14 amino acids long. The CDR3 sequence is CASSWGGENTEAFF. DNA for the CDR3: TGTGCCAGCAGCTGGGGGGGGGAGAACACTGAAGCTTTCTTT.

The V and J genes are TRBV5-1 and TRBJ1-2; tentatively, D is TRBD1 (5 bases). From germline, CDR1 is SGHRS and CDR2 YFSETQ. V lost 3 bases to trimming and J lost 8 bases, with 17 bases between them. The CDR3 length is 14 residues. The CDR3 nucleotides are TGCGCCAGCAGCTCGCAGGGTGAAGATACGGGCTACACCTTC. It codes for CASSSQGEDTGYTF.

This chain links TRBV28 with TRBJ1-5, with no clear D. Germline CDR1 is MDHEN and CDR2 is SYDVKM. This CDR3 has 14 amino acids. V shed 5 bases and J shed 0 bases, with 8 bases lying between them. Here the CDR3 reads CASSLVDSNQPQHF. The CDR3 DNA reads TGTGCCAGCAGTCTAGTCGATAGCAATCAGCCCCAGCATTTT.

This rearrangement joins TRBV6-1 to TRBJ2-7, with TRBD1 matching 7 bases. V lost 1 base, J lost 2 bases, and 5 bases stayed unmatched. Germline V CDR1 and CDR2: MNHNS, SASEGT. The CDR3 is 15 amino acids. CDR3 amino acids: CASSEEGQRTYEQYF. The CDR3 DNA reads TGTGCCAGCAGTGAAGAGGGACAGCGAACCTACGAGCAGTACTTC.

In nucleotides, the CDR3 is TGTGCCAGCAGCTTTCACTCGGCTAGCGGGAGACCTCAAGAGACCCAGTACTTC. This translates into CASSFHSASGRPQETQYF. The J gene is TRBJ2-5, the V gene TRBV11-2; 10 bases match TRBD2. The V and J ends lost 3 bases and 2 bases, in that order; junction bases with no gene match: 12. The CDR3 consists of 18 residues. From germline, CDR1 is SGHAT and CDR2 FQNNGV.

CDR3 nucleotide sequence: TGCGCCAGCAGTCAACCGGTGATGTCGGGCCTACCTACGACTAGCGGGGGAATCTACGAGCAGTACTTC. Protein sequence: CASSQPVMSGLPTTSGGIYEQYF. The J gene is TRBJ2-7, the V gene TRBV23-1; 12 bases align to TRBD2. TRBV23-1 is an ORF; its function is uncertain. With 2 bases clipped from V and 3 bases from J, the junction kept 26 bases outside the gene matches. The CDR3 is 23 amino acids.

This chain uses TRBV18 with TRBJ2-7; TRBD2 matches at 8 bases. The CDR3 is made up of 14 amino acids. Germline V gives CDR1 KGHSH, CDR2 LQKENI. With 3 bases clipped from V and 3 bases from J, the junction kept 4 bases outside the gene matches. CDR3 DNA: TGTGCCAGCTCACCCACTAGCGGTTACTACGAGCAGTACTTC. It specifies CASSPTSGYYEQYF.

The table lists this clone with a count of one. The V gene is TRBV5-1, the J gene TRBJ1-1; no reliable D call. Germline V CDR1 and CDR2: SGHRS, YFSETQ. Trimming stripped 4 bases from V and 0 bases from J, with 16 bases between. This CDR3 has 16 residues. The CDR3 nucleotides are TGCGCCAGCAGCATCTTGGCGACTGAAATGAACACTGAAGCTTTCTTT. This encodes CASSILATEMNTEAFF. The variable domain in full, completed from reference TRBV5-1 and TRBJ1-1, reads KAGVTQTPRYLIKTRGQQVTLSCSPISGHRSVSWYQQTPGQGLQFLFEYFSETQRNKGNFPGRFSGRQFSNSRSEMNVSTLELGDSALYLCASSILATEMNTEAFFGQGTRLTVV.

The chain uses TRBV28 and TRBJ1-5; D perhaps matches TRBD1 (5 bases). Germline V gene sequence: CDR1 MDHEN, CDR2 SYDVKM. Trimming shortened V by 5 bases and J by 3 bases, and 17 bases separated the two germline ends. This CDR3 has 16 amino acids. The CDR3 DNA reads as TGTGCCAGCAGTACCCCTCTGGGGCAGAACAATCAGCCCCAGCATTTT. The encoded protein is CASSTPLGQNNQPQHF.

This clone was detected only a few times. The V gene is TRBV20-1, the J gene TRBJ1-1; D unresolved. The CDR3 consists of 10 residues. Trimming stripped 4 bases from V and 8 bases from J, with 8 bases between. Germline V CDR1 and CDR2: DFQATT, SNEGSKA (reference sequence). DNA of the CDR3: TGCAGTGCTATAAAAAGCGAAGCTTTCTTT. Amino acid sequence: CSAIKSEAFF.

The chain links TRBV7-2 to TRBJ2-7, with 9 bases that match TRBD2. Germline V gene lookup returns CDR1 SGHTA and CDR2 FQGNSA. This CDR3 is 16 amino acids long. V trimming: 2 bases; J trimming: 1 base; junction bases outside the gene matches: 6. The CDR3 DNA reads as TGTGCCAGCAGCTTATGGCGGGCGGGGGGGTCCTACGAGCAGTACTTC. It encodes CASSLWRAGGSYEQYF.

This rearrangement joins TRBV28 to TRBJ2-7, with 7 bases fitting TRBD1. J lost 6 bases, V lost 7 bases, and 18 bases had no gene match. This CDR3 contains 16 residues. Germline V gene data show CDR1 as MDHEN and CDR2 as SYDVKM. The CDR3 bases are TGTGCCAGCACTATAACAGGAAGGGGGCGAGGTTTCGAGCAGTACTTC. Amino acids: CASTITGRGRGFEQYF.

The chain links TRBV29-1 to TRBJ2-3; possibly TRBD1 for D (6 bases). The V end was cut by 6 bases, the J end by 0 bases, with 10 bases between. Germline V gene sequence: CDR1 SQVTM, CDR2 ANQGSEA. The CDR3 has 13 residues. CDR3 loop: CSVGQSSTDTQYF. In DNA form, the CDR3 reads TGCAGCGTCGGACAGTCTAGCACAGATACGCAGTATTTT.